This TCR beta chain was documented in a study of blood T cells in healthy people across ages. Broader study findings: Higher diversity and more naive CD4+ cells were features of long-lived donors, compared to aged donors.

With each sample, at least 5.5 micrograms of total RNA were extracted. The use of a sample-barcoded 5' primer and a J-beta primer mix characterized a second PCR of roughly 6 to 11 cycles. Every single cDNA molecule received a tag from a template-switch adaptor with 12 random nucleotides. TCRdb recomputed calls from the 5' RACE reads with MiXCR, one row per CDR3 protein. The sample carries roughly 2 million distinct CDR3 sequences, around half recorded once. A note on this clonotype: Its antigen remains unknown.

V lost 1 base to trimming and J lost 7 bases, with 17 bases between them. The CDR3 runs 16 residues. Germline V gene data show CDR1 as MGHRA and CDR2 as YSYEKL. This TCR came from a woman in her thirties or forties in good health. What was sequenced was blood. This chain uses TRBV4-1 with TRBJ1-5, with a possible D match to TRBD1 (6 bases). CDR3 DNA sequence: TGCGCCAGCAGCCAAGGCCCGGGGGCAGGGCCCCAGCCCCAGCATTTT. Translation gives CASSQGPGAGPQPQHF.